A selection of T cell receptor beta chains follows, all from one sample in a study of beta chain features in type 1 diabetes. Profiling relied on immunoSEQ multiplex PCR, and the TCRdb table lists in-frame clones only, not all of them. Here the sample spans several thousand clones, around 70% being singletons. The sample comprised Tregs from blood. Receptors originate from a young man in good health. CDR3s include the opening cysteine and the closing phenylalanine or tryptophan. D genes are given only for firm matches. The size of a clone is reported for some rows only, either as once, few or many, or as a class for expanded clones.

d_gene: -; j_gene: TRBJ1-3; v_gene: TRBV6-1; abundance: -; CDR3nt: TGTGCCAGCAGGAAACAGGGAGATGGAAACACCATATATTTT; CDR3aa: CASRKQGDGNTIYF
d_gene: TRBD2; j_gene: TRBJ2-1; v_gene: TRBV7-2; abundance: -; CDR3nt: TGTGCCAGCAGCTTAGGGGTAGCGGGGGGTCGTTTGAATGAGCAGTTCTTC; CDR3aa: CASSLGVAGGRLNEQFF
d_gene: -; j_gene: TRBJ1-1; v_gene: TRBV18; abundance: -; CDR3nt: TGTGCCAGCTCACCACCGTATTGGGACGGGACACTTAGGGGATTT; CDR3aa: CASSPPYWDGTLRGF
d_gene: -; j_gene: TRBJ2-7; v_gene: TRBV4-3; abundance: -; CDR3nt: TGCGCCAGCAGCCTGGAACAGGGCTACGAGCAGTACTTC; CDR3aa: CASSLEQGYEQYF
d_gene: -; j_gene: TRBJ1-5; v_gene: TRBV27; abundance: few; CDR3nt: TGTGCCAGCAGCAGGGGTGGGAATCAGCCCCAGCATTTT; CDR3aa: CASSRGGNQPQHF
d_gene: TRBD1; j_gene: TRBJ1-6; v_gene: TRBV10-3; abundance: -; CDR3nt: TGTGCCATCAGTGAGTCAAACATGGGGACAGCTTATAATTCACCCCTCCACTTT; CDR3aa: CAISESNMGTAYNSPLHF
d_gene: -; j_gene: TRBJ2-1; v_gene: TRBV7-3; abundance: once; CDR3nt: TGTGCCAGCAGCTATGTGGGGGGTGAGCAGTTCTTC; CDR3aa: CASSYVGGEQFF
d_gene: TRBD2; j_gene: TRBJ2-2; v_gene: TRBV5-6; abundance: -; CDR3nt: TGTGCCAGCAGCCATCAGGCGGGGGGGTACGGGGAGCTGTTTTTT; CDR3aa: CASSHQAGGYGELFF
d_gene: TRBD2; j_gene: TRBJ2-3; v_gene: TRBV5-1; abundance: -; CDR3nt: TGCGCCAGCAGCTTGCTCTCAGCGGGGGGGAGCACAGATACGCAGTATTTT; CDR3aa: CASSLLSAGGSTDTQYF
d_gene: -; j_gene: TRBJ1-4; v_gene: TRBV6-6; abundance: -; CDR3nt: TGTGCCAGCAGTTACTCGAGGACAGCGCCAAATGAAAAACTGTTTTTT; CDR3aa: CASSYSRTAPNEKLFF
d_gene: -; j_gene: TRBJ2-2; v_gene: TRBV21-1; abundance: -; CDR3nt: TGTGCCAGCAGCAAACAGGCACAACTGAACACCGGGGAGCTGTTTTTT; CDR3aa: CASSKQAQLNTGELFF
d_gene: TRBD2; j_gene: TRBJ2-3; v_gene: TRBV7-2; abundance: -; CDR3nt: TGTGCCGGAACTAGCGGTCGACGCACAGATACGCAGTATTTT; CDR3aa: CAGTSGRRTDTQYF
d_gene: -; j_gene: TRBJ1-3; v_gene: TRBV7-2; abundance: -; CDR3nt: TGTGCCAGCAGCTTAGCTGGGGCGTCAGGAAACACCATATATTTT; CDR3aa: CASSLAGASGNTIYF
d_gene: TRBD2; j_gene: TRBJ2-5; v_gene: TRBV2; abundance: -; CDR3nt: TGTGCCAGCAGAATCGGACTAGCGGGGCGAGAGACCCAGTACTTC; CDR3aa: CASRIGLAGRETQYF
d_gene: -; j_gene: TRBJ1-4; v_gene: TRBV5-5; abundance: -; CDR3nt: TGTGCCAGCGAACAGGACGTAGCTGAAAAACTGTTTTTT; CDR3aa: CASEQDVAEKLFF
d_gene: TRBD1; j_gene: TRBJ2-5; v_gene: TRBV6-5; abundance: -; CDR3nt: TGTGCCACCAGCGGGACAGGGGGCGAGACCCAGTACTTC; CDR3aa: CATSGTGGETQYF
d_gene: -; j_gene: TRBJ1-1; v_gene: TRBV6-5; abundance: -; CDR3nt: TGTGCCAGCAGTTATGGCCAGGCGATAGAAGCTTTCTTT; CDR3aa: CASSYGQAIEAFF
d_gene: TRBD1; j_gene: TRBJ2-7; v_gene: TRBV29-1; abundance: few; CDR3nt: TGCAGCGTTGGTGACAGGGGGCCCTACGAGCAGTACTTC; CDR3aa: CSVGDRGPYEQYF
d_gene: TRBD1; j_gene: TRBJ2-7; v_gene: TRBV10-3; abundance: -; CDR3nt: TGTGCCATCAGTGCGAACATCGGACAGGGAAGGTACGAGCAGTACTTC; CDR3aa: CAISANIGQGRYEQYF
d_gene: -; j_gene: TRBJ1-5; v_gene: TRBV6-6; abundance: -; CDR3nt: TGTGCCAGCAGCCGCGGGGGCAATCAGCCCCAGCATTTT; CDR3aa: CASSRGGNQPQHF
d_gene: -; j_gene: TRBJ2-7; v_gene: TRBV10-2; abundance: -; CDR3nt: TGCGCCAGCAGGGGAGGGGGGGCCCCCTACGAGCAGTACTTC; CDR3aa: CASRGGGAPYEQYF
d_gene: -; j_gene: TRBJ1-2; v_gene: TRBV5-4; abundance: -; CDR3nt: TGTGCCAGCAGCTTGGCAGGGATCTATGGCTACACCTTC; CDR3aa: CASSLAGIYGYTF
d_gene: TRBD2; j_gene: TRBJ2-3; v_gene: TRBV7-9; abundance: -; CDR3nt: TGTGCCAGCAGCTTGACTAGCGGGGAAGGAGATACGCAGTATTTT; CDR3aa: CASSLTSGEGDTQYF
d_gene: -; j_gene: TRBJ1-2; v_gene: TRBV6-5; abundance: -; CDR3nt: TGTGCCAGCAGTTCTACAGGGAATGGGGGCTATGGCTACACCTTC; CDR3aa: CASSSTGNGGYGYTF
d_gene: TRBD1; j_gene: TRBJ1-1; v_gene: TRBV9; abundance: -; CDR3nt: TGTGCCAGCAGCCAGGGGGCTACTCTGACTGAAGCTTTCTTT; CDR3aa: CASSQGATLTEAFF
d_gene: TRBD2; j_gene: TRBJ2-3; v_gene: TRBV7-2; abundance: -; CDR3nt: TGTGCCAGCAGCTTAGTCGGGAGCGGGGTAGGAGATACGCAGTATTTT; CDR3aa: CASSLVGSGVGDTQYF